This TCR beta chain was obtained from a study of CD4 and CD8 cells across lung adenocarcinoma regions. Samples came from patients with localized non-small cell lung adenocarcinoma. The CDR3 totals 16 residues. Per the germline V gene, CDR1 is SGHNT and CDR2 is YENEEA. The ends were cut back, 0 bases at V and 2 bases at J, with 12 bases in the middle. TCRdb analysed the PCR reads with MiXCR anew, one entry per CDR3 protein. The sample lists about 3,300 distinct CDR3 sequences; 55% to 70% were seen once. The specimen sequenced was CD4+ T cells from the margin of a lung tumor. V is TRBV11-3 and J is TRBJ2-3; D gene ambiguous. This TCR was recovered from a female donor with lung adenocarcinoma. The CD4 and CD8 labels of this study may be unreliable. The CDR3 DNA reads as TGTGCCAGCAGCTTAGAGGGAACTCGGAACACAGATACGCAGTATTTT. Amino acid sequence: CASSLEGTRNTDTQYF.